This passage covers 26 T cell receptor beta chains from one sample sequenced in a study of T-cell memory formation after mild COVID-19. TCRdb fed the 5' RACE reads into MiXCR, producing one record per CDR3 protein. The sample contains hundreds of thousands of distinct CDR3 sequences, around 15% of which appear only once. The sample taken for sequencing was PBMCs or a T cell subset sorted from them (not recorded which). The receptor set was obtained from a man aged 18 to 29 who had mild COVID-19 (a few samples of this study predate the infection). Cell type and time point are not known.

The chain employs TRBV4-1 and TRBJ2-5; no reliable D call. The CDR3 spans 14 residues. Trimming took 5 bases from V and 7 from J, leaving 17 bases between them. Germline V gives CDR1 MGHRA, CDR2 YSYEKL. CDR3 protein: CASSTVKIELTQYF. The CDR3 bases are TGCGCCAGCAGCACCGTGAAGATCGAACTGACCCAGTACTTC.

This clonotype was counted at least ten times. The rearrangement links TRBV6-5 to TRBJ2-2; D unclear. Trimming took off 0 bases at V and 6 bases at J, with 5 bases between the two ends. The CDR3 has 13 amino acids. The germline V gene has CDR1 MNHEY and CDR2 SVGAGI. CDR3 in amino acids: CASSYSIAGELFF. DNA of the CDR3: TGTGCCAGCAGTTACTCGATTGCCGGGGAGCTGTTTTTT.

This chain joins TRBV18 and TRBJ2-1; D not certain. Germline CDR1 reads KGHSH; CDR2 reads LQKENI. V lost 2 bases, J lost 1 base, and 15 bases lay in between. The CDR3 length is 17 residues. The CDR3 is CASSPVVASLSYNEQFF. CDR3 nucleotides: TGTGCCAGCTCACCAGTAGTAGCTTCGCTATCCTACAATGAGCAGTTCTTC.

V usage is TRBV9 and J usage is TRBJ1-1; TRBD1 matches 11 bases. The CDR3 spans 15 residues. The J segment lost 1 base and the V segment lost 3 bases, leaving 2 bases of the junction unmatched. Per germline, CDR1 SGDLS and CDR2 YYNGEE. The CDR3 is CASSEGQGGNTEAFF. The CDR3 DNA reads as TGTGCCAGCAGCGAGGGACAGGGGGGGAACACTGAAGCTTTCTTT.

V and J are TRBV4-1 and TRBJ2-5; TRBD2 matches 9 bases. CDR3 length equals 17 residues. The germline V gene has CDR1 MGHRA and CDR2 YSYEKL. The trim removed 5 bases at V and 2 bases at J, leaving 12 bases unmatched. The CDR3 loop is CASSKVGRGGSQETQYF. The CDR3 coding sequence is TGCGCCAGCAGCAAAGTCGGGCGGGGGGGCTCGCAAGAGACCCAGTACTTC.

The V call is TRBV4-3, the J call TRBJ2-5; D might be TRBD2 (5 bases). This CDR3 is 14 amino acids long. The germline V and J ends were trimmed by 0 bases and 7 bases, with 12 bases remaining between them. Germline CDR1 is LGHNA and CDR2 is YSLEER. The CDR3 bases are TGCGCCAGCAGCCAAGATCCCAGCGGCGGGACCCAGTACTTC. The encoded protein is CASSQDPSGGTQYF.

The sample holds a few counts of this clonotype. J is TRBJ2-3 and V is TRBV7-6; TRBD2 matches 8 bases. The J segment lost 6 bases and the V segment lost 5 bases, leaving 10 bases of the junction unmatched. This CDR3 is built from 15 residues. Germline V gives CDR1 SGHVS, CDR2 FNYEAQ. The CDR3 sequence: CASSPGLEGVDTQYF. The CDR3 DNA follows: TGTGCCAGCAGCCCGGGACTAGAGGGGGTTGATACGCAGTATTTT.

In its sample, this clonotype was seen a few times. The J gene is TRBJ2-2, the V gene TRBV7-9, with unresolved D. This CDR3 region has 15 residues. The ends were cut back, 1 base at V and 6 bases at J, with 12 bases in the middle. The V gene's germline CDR1 is SEHNR and CDR2 FQNEAQ (reference sequence). As DNA, the CDR3 is TGTGCCAGCAGCTTAGGCCGTGCTAGTTCCGGGGAGCTGTTTTTT. Translated, it gives CASSLGRASSGELFF.

The chain carries TRBV15 and TRBJ2-2; D is possibly TRBD1 (6 bases). The CDR3 is 15 amino acids. V lost 6 bases and J 6 bases, leaving 17 bases between the germline ends. Germline V CDR1 and CDR2: LNHNV, YYDKDF (reference sequence). The CDR3 loop reads CATRGGEGRPGELFF. The CDR3 nucleotides read TGTGCCACCAGAGGGGGAGAGGGAAGGCCCGGGGAGCTGTTTTTT.

The chain recombines TRBV3-1 with TRBJ2-4, with 8 bases that match TRBD1. The V segment lost 0 bases and the J segment 10 bases; nucleotides outside the gene matches: 2. CDR1 and CDR2 from the germline V gene are LGHDT and YNNKEL (reference sequence). The CDR3 length is 13 residues. CDR3 residues: CASSQDTGGIQYF. The CDR3 region has the DNA TGTGCCAGCAGCCAAGATACAGGGGGAATTCAGTACTTC. The entire variable domain, with the rest obtained from reference TRBV3-1 and TRBJ2-4, is as follows: DTAVSQTPKYLVTQMGNDKSIKCEQNLGHDTMYWYKQDSKKFLKIMFSYNNKELIINETVPNRFSPKSPDKAHLNLHINSLELGDSAVYFCASSQDTGGIQYFGAGTRLSVL.

This chain uses TRBV7-9 with TRBJ2-3; 7 bases agree with TRBD1. Germline CDR1 reads SEHNR; CDR2 reads FQNEAQ (reference sequence). This CDR3 comprises 16 residues. Unmatched junction bases numbered 6, after V lost 3 bases and J lost 0 bases. CDR3 coding DNA: TGTGCCAGCAGCTTCCGGGACAGAGAGAGCACAGATACGCAGTATTTT. Amino acid sequence: CASSFRDRESTDTQYF.

The chain links TRBV12-3 or TRBV12-4 to TRBJ1-5, with no clear D. V shed 8 bases and J shed 3 bases, with 14 bases lying between them. The CDR3 has 14 amino acids. The CDR3 nucleotides read TGTGCCAGCTCTCTTGGCAGGTACAATCAGCCCCAGCATTTT. It encodes CASSLGRYNQPQHF.

This clonotype has just a few counts. The chain combines TRBV5-6 with TRBJ2-7; no definite D call. Deletions cut 0 bases from V and 1 base from J, with 14 bases between. The CDR3 has 16 residues. Per the germline V gene, CDR1 is SGHDT and CDR2 is YYEEEE. CDR3 sequence: CASSLGFRMGSYEQYF. DNA for the CDR3: TGTGCCAGCAGCTTGGGTTTCCGAATGGGGTCCTACGAGCAGTACTTC.

The V gene is TRBV29-1, the J gene TRBJ2-1; TRBD1 might be the D (6 bases). This CDR3 region has 11 residues. Germline CDR1 and CDR2: SQVTM and ANQGSEA. The CDR3 coding sequence is TGCAGGGTAACACAGGGTTTCGAGCAGTTCTTC. Amino acids: CRVTQGFEQFF.

The rearrangement uses TRBV12-3 or TRBV12-4 and TRBJ2-5; TRBD2 matches 8 bases. V dropped 6 bases and J dropped 2; count of bases not matched to a gene: 8. CDR3 length: 15 residues. The CDR3 bases are TGTGCCAGCAGGCCGGGACTAGGCCCACAAGAGACCCAGTACTTC. This encodes CASRPGLGPQETQYF.

DNA of the CDR3: TGTGCCAGCAGACAGCCCCAAAAGACAGGGTTCTACGAGCAGTACTTC. It translates to CASRQPQKTGFYEQYF. V is TRBV6-5 and J is TRBJ2-7; 7 bases align to TRBD1. V gave up 6 bases and J gave up 3 bases; unmatched junction bases: 14. Germline V CDR1 and CDR2: MNHEY, SVGAGI. The CDR3 is 16 amino acids.

This clonotype has more than one count but fewer than ten. V and J are TRBV24-1 and TRBJ1-1, with 8 positions matching TRBD1. The CDR3 has 14 residues. V lost 5 bases and J lost 4; bases outside the gene matches: 5. The V gene's germline CDR1 is KGHDR and CDR2 SFDVKD. In DNA form, the CDR3 reads TGTGCCACCAGTGCTGGGGACAGGCCCACTGAAGCTTTCTTT. This codes for CATSAGDRPTEAFF.

CDR3 loop: CSARRDAPGEQFF. CDR3 DNA sequence: TGCAGTGCTCGCAGGGATGCTCCTGGGGAGCAGTTCTTC. The chain employs TRBV20-1 and TRBJ2-1; weak D call: TRBD1 (5 bases). The CDR3 loop spans 13 amino acids. The ends were cut back, 5 bases at V and 10 bases at J, with 18 bases in the middle. Germline V lookup: CDR1 DFQATT, CDR2 SNEGSKA (reference sequence).

There are a few counts of this clonotype. The chain recombines TRBV18 with TRBJ1-5; 7 nucleotides match TRBD1. The CDR3 extends over 16 amino acids. CDR1 and CDR2 from the germline V gene are KGHSH and LQKENI. V dropped 2 bases and J dropped 5; count of bases not matched to a gene: 9. CDR3 loop: CASSPARTGIDQPQHF. Written as DNA, the CDR3 is TGTGCCAGCTCACCAGCGAGGACAGGTATCGATCAGCCCCAGCATTTT.

This rearrangement joins TRBV20-1 to TRBJ2-5; 8 bases map to TRBD2. Trimming removed 3 bases from V and 5 bases from J; junction bases left unmatched: 17. The CDR3 loop spans 17 amino acids. Germline assignment: CDR1 DFQATT and CDR2 SNEGSKA (reference sequence). CDR3 bases: TGCAGTGCTAGCGGGACTAGTGGGAGTTCGAGGGGGGAGACCCAGTACTTC. This translates into CSASGTSGSSRGETQYF.

This chain links TRBV5-1 with TRBJ2-5; D not certain. The CDR3 contains 16 residues. V was clipped by 1 base and J by 4 bases, with 17 bases between them. In germline, CDR1 is SGHRS, CDR2 YFSETQ. In nucleotides, the CDR3 is TGCGCCAGCAGCTTGTCCCCAGGAACGATGCGAGAGACCCAGTACTTC. It yields the protein CASSLSPGTMRETQYF.

This clonotype was observed a handful of times. The V call is TRBV7-9, the J call TRBJ1-1; D is undetermined. Germline V CDR1 and CDR2: SEHNR, FQNEAQ (reference sequence). The CDR3 is 15 amino acids. Trimming shortened V by 3 bases and J by 0 bases, and 11 bases separated the two germline ends. DNA for the CDR3: TGTGCCAGCAGCTTCCGGGGTTTAATGAACACTGAAGCTTTCTTT. This sequence encodes CASSFRGLMNTEAFF.

The V and J genes are TRBV6-6 and TRBJ2-1, with TRBD1 matching over 9 bases. Germline V gene lookup returns CDR1 MNHNY and CDR2 SVGAGI (reference sequence). The J segment lost 10 bases and the V segment lost 3 bases, leaving 4 bases of the junction unmatched. This CDR3 has 13 residues. CDR3 coding DNA: TGTGCCAGCAGTTATATGGGACAGGGAGAGCAGTTCTTC. It specifies CASSYMGQGEQFF.

The chain links TRBV10-2 to TRBJ2-7; the D is unclear. Per germline, CDR1 WSHSY and CDR2 SAAADI. V lost 3 bases and J lost 4, with 4 bases in between. This CDR3 is 11 amino acids long. CDR3 sequence: CASSDMYEQYF. CDR3 DNA: TGCGCCAGCAGTGACATGTACGAGCAGTACTTC.

This chain joins TRBV4-1 and TRBJ1-1; TRBD1 is a possible D gene (5 bases). V was trimmed by 4 bases and J by 5 bases, leaving 14 bases between them. CDR3 length equals 14 residues. The V gene's germline CDR1 is MGHRA and CDR2 YSYEKL. The CDR3 loop is CASSPLAGRTEAFF. The CDR3 DNA follows: TGCGCCAGCAGCCCCTTAGCAGGGCGAACTGAAGCTTTCTTT.

This clonotype was counted once. V gene TRBV28 combines with J gene TRBJ1-1, with TRBD1 as a possible D gene (6 bases). Germline CDR1 reads MDHEN; CDR2 reads SYDVKM. This CDR3 has 12 amino acids. V lost 8 bases, J lost 7 bases, and 14 bases lay in between. The CDR3 region is CASLWGGNEAFF. As DNA, the CDR3 is TGTGCCAGCCTCTGGGGGGGCAATGAAGCTTTCTTT. The whole variable domain, remainder taken from reference TRBV28 and TRBJ1-1, is DVKVTQSSRYLVKRTGEKVFLECVQDMDHENMFWYRQDPGLGLRLIYFSYDVKMKEKGDIPEGYSVSREKKERFSLILESASTNQTSMYLCASLWGGNEAFFGQGTRLTVV.